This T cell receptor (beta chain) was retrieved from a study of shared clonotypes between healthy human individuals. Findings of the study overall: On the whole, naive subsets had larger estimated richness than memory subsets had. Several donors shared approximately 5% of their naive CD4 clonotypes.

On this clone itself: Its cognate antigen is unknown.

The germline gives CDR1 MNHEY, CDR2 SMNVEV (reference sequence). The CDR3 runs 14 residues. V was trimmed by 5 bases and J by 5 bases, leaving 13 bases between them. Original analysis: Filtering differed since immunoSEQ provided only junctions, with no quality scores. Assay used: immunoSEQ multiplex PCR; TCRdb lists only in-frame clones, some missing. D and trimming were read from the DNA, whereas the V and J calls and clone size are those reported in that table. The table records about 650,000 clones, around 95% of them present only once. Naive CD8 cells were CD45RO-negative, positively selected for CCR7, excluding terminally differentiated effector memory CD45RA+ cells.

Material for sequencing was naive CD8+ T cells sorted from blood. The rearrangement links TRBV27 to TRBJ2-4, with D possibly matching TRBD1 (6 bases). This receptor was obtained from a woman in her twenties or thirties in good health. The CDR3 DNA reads TGTGCCAGCAGTCCAGGGACACGGGAAAACATTCAGTACTTC. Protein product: CASSPGTRENIQYF.